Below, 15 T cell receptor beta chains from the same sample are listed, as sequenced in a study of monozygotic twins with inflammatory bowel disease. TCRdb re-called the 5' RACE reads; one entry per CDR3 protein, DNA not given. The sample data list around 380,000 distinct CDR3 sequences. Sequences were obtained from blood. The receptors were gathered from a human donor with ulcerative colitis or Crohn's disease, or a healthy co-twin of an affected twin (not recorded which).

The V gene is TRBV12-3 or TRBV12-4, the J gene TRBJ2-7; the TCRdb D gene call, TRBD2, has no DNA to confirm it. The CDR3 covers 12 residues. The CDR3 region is CASSLYRTQKYF.

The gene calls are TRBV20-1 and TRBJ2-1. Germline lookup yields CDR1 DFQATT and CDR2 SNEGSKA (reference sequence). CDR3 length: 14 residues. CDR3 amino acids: CSASSTSSYNEQFF.

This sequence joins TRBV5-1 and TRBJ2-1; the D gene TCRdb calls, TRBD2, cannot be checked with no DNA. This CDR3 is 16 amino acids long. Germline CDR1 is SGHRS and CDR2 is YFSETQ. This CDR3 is CASSLGGLAGANEQFF.

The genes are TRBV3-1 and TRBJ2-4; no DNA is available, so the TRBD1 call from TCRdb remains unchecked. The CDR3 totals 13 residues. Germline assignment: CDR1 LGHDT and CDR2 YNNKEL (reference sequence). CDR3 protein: CASSQDNGGIQYF. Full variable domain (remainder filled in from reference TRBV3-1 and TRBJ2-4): DTAVSQTPKYLVTQMGNDKSIKCEQNLGHDTMYWYKQDSKKFLKIMFSYNNKELIINETVPNRFSPKSPDKAHLNLHINSLELGDSAVYFCASSQDNGGIQYFGAGTRLSVL.

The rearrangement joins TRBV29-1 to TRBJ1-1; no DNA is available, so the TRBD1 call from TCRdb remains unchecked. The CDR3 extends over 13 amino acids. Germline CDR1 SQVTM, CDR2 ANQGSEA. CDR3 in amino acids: CSARDRTNTEAFF.

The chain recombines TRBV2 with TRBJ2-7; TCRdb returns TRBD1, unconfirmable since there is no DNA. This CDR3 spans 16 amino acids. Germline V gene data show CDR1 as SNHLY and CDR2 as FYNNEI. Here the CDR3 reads CASSSPDRFRAYEQYF.

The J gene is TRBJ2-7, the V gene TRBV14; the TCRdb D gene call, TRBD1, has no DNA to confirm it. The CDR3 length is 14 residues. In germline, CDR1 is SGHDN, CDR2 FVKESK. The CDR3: CASSQVRGGSEQYF. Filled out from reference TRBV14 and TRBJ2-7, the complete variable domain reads EAGVTQFPSHSVIEKGQTVTLRCDPISGHDNLYWYRRVMGKEIKFLLHFVKESKQDESGMPNNRFLAERTGGTYSTLKVQPAELEDSGVYFCASSQVRGGSEQYFGPGTRLTVT.

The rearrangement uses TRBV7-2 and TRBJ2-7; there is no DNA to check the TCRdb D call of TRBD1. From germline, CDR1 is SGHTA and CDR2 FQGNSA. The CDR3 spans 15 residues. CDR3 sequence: CASSLDTGKSYEQYF.

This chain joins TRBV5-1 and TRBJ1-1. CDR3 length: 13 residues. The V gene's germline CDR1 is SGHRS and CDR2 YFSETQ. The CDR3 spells CASSNGLNTEAFF.

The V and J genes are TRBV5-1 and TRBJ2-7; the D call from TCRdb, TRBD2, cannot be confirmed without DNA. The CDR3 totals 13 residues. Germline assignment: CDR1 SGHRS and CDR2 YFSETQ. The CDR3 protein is CASGSGASYEQYF.

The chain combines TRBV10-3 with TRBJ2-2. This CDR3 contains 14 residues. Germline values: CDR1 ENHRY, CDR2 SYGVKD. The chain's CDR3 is CAISEIGDTGELFF.

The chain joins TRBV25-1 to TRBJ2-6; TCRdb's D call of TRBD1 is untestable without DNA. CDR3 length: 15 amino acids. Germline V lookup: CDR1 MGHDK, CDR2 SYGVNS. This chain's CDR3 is CASRPRDSGANVLTF.

The CDR3 is CASSFIRFTSDPYEQYF. The chain links TRBV7-8 to TRBJ2-7; TCRdb gives TRBD2 as the D gene, but with no DNA this cannot be confirmed. This CDR3 region has 17 residues. Germline V gene sequence: CDR1 SGHVS, CDR2 FQNEAQ.

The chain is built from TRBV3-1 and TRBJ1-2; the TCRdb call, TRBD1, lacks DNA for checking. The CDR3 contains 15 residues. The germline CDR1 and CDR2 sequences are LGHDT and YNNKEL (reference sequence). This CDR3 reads CASSTRQGRDYGYTF.

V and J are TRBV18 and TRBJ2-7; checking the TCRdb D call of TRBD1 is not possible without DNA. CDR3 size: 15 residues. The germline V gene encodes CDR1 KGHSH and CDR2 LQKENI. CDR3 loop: CASSPLPTGQYEQYF.